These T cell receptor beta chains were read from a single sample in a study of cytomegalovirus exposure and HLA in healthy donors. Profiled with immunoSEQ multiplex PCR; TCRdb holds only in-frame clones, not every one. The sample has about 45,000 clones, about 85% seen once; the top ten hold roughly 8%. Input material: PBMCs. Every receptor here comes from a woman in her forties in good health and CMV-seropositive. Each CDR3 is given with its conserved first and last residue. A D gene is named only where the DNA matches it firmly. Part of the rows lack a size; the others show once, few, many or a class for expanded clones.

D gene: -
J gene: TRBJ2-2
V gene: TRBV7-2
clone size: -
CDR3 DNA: TGTGCCAGCAGCGGACTATCGGGGTTCTCCGGGGAGCTGTTTTTT
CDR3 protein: CASSGLSGFSGELFF

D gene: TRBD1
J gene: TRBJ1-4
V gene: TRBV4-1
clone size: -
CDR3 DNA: TGCGCCAGCAGCCAAGTAGGTCGGACAGGGGGCGGGTTGACTAATGAAAAACTGTTTTTT
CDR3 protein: CASSQVGRTGGGLTNEKLFF

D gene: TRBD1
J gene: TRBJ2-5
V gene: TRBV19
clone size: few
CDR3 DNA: TGTGCCAGTAGCGCAAGACAGGGATTCCCTCAAGAGACCCAGTACTTC
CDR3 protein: CASSARQGFPQETQYF

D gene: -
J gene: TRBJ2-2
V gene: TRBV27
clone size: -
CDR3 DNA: TGTGCCAGCAGGACCGTACTAGAAAAAACTGCCGGGGAGCTGTTTTTT
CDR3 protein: CASRTVLEKTAGELFF

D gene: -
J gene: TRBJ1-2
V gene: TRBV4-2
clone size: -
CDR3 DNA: TGTGCCAGCAGCCAAGGTACGGGAGTTAGCTATGGCTACACCTTC
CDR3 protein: CASSQGTGVSYGYTF

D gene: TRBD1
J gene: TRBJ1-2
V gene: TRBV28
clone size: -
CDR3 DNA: TGTGCCAGCAGTAGACAGGGAACCTATGGCTACACCTTC
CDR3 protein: CASSRQGTYGYTF

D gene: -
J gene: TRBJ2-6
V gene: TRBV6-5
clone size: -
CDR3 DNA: TGTGCCAGCAGTACGTTTAGTGCCGGGGCCAACGTCCTGACTTTC
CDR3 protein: CASSTFSAGANVLTF

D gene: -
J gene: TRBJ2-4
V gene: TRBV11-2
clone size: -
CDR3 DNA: TGTGCCAGCAGCTGGAGCTTAGCCAAAAACATTCAGTACTTC
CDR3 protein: CASSWSLAKNIQYF

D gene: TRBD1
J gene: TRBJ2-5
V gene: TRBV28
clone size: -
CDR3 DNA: TGTGCCATCCGGACAGGAGGTGCGGAGACCCAGTACTTC
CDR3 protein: CAIRTGGAETQYF

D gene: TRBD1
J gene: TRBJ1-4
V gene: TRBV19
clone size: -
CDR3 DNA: TGTGCCAGTCGAATGACAGGGCTGAATGAAAAACTGTTTTTT
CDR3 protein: CASRMTGLNEKLFF

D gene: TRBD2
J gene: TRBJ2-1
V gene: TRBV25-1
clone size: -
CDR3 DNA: TGTGCCAGCAGTGTAGCGGGCTCCTACAATGAGCAGTTCTTC
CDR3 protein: CASSVAGSYNEQFF

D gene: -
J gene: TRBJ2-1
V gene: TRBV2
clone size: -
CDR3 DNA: TGTGCCAGCAGTGCCACGGGAGTGGGTGCGAATGAGCAGTTCTTC
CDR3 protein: CASSATGVGANEQFF

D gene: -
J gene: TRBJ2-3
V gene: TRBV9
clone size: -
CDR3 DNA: TGTGCCAGCAGCACCAGTGCGGTAAGCACAGATACGCAGTATTTT
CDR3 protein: CASSTSAVSTDTQYF

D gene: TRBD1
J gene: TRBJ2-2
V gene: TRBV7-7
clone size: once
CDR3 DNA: TGTGCTAGCAGCGGACAGGAAAACACCGGGGAGCTGTTTTTT
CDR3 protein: CASSGQENTGELFF

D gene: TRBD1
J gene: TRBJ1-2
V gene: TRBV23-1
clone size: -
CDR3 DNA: TGCGCCAGCAGTCCCCTGATGGGACAGGGGGCTCAATATTTCCATGGCTACACCTTC
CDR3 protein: CASSPLMGQGAQYFHGYTF

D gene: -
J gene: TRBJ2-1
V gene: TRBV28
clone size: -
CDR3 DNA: TGTGCCAGCTCCCCTACTTTCAATGAGCAGTTCTTC
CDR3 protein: CASSPTFNEQFF

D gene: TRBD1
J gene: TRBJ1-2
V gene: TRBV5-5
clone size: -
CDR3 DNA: TGTGCCAGCGCGGTAGTCGGGACAGACTCCCTTTATGGCTACACCTTC
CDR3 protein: CASAVVGTDSLYGYTF

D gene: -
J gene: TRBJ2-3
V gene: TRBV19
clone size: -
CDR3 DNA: TGTGCCAGTAGTATAGATGGCGGAAGCACAGATACGCAGTATTTT
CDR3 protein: CASSIDGGSTDTQYF

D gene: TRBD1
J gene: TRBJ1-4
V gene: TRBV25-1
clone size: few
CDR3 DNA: TGTGCCAGCAGTGTGTCGGGACAGAATGAAAAACTGTTTTTT
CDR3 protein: CASSVSGQNEKLFF

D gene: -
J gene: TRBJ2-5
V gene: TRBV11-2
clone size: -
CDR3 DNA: TGTGCCAGCAGCTTACTGGGACGGGGGGAGACCCAGTACTTC
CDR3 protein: CASSLLGRGETQYF

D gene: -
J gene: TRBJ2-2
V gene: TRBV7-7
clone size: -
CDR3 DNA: TGTGCTAGTGTGTTTGGCGGGGAGCTGTTTTTT
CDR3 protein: CASVFGGELFF

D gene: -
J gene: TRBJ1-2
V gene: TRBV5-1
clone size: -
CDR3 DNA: TGCGCCAGCAGCTTGGCGGGGGGAGGGTATGGCTACACCTTC
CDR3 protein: CASSLAGGGYGYTF

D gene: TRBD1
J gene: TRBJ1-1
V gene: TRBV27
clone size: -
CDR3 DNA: TGTGCCAGCAGCCAAGTAGCTAGGACAGGATATAATGAGTTTTGTGAAGCTTTCTTT
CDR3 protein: CASSQVARTGYNEFCEAFF

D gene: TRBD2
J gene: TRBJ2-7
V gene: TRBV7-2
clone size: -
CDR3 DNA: TGTGCCAGCAGCCGCCAACTAGCGGGGAGCCACGAGCAGTACTTC
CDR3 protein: CASSRQLAGSHEQYF